Detailed here is one T cell receptor (beta chain). Its antigen is unidentified. This entry belongs to a study of shared clonotypes between healthy human individuals. Whole-study context: Every donor yielded three CD4 naive, three CD4 memory, two CD8 naive and one CD8 memory plate. Study results and limitations: Estimated richness was generally greater in naive than memory subsets.

Cells designated naive CD8 were CD45RO-negative and were positively selected for CCR7, with terminally differentiated effector memory CD45RA+ cells excluded. Each of the donors was a healthy adult who was HIV-negative and had not had a recent acute infection or vaccination. Nashville, Tennessee was home to all donors, each a Caucasian adult. Trimming shortened V by 0 bases and J by 5 bases, and 10 bases separated the two germline ends. Germline CDR1 is MNHEY and CDR2 is SMNVEV (reference sequence). The CDR3 length is 14 residues. The protocol was immunoSEQ multiplex PCR, while the TCRdb copy is restricted to in-frame clones and leaves out a portion. The repertoire holds about 2.1 million clones, with about 94% as singletons.

V usage is TRBV27 and J usage is TRBJ1-1; D gene unclear. Specimen: naive CD8+ T cells from PBMCs. This clonotype was obtained from a man aged 18 to 35 in good health. Some clones in this sample may be carry-over from other donors' samples. The CDR3 region is CASSLSPAWTEAFF. The DNA of the CDR3 is TGTGCCAGCAGTTTATCCCCCGCCTGGACTGAAGCTTTCTTT.